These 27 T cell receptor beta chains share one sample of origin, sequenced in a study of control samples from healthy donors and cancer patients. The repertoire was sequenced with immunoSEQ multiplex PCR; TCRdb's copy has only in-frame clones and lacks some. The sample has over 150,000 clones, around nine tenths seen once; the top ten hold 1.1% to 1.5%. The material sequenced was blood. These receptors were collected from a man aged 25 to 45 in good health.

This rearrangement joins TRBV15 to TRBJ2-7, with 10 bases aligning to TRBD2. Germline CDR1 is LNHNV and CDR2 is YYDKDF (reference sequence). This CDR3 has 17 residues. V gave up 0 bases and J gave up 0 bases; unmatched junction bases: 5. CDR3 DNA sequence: TGTGCCACCAGCAGAGATCTTCGGACTAGCGGCTCCTACGAGCAGTACTTC. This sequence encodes CATSRDLRTSGSYEQYF.

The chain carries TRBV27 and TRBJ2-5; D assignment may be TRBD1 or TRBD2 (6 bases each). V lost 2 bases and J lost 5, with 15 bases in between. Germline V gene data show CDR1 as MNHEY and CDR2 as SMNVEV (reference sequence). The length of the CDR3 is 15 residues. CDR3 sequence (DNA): TGTGCCAGCAGTTTACGGTTAGGGGGGTTGGAGACCCAGTACTTC. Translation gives CASSLRLGGLETQYF.

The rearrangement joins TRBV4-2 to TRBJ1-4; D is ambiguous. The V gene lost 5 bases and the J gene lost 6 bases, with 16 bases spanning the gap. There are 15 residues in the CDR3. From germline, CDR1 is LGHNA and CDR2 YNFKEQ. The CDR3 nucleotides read TGTGCCAGCAGCTGGTCCCAGGCGGGCGATGAAAAACTGTTTTTT. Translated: CASSWSQAGDEKLFF.

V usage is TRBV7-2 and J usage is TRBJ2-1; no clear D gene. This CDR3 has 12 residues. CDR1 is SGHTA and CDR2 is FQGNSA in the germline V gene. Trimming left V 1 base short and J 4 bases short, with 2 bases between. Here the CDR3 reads CASSLGYNEQFF. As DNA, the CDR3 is TGTGCCAGCAGCTTAGGGTACAATGAGCAGTTCTTC.

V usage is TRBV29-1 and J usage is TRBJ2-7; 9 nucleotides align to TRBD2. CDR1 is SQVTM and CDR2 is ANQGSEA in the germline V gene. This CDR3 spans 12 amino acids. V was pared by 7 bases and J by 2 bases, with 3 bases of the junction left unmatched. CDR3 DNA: TGCAGCGGACTAGCGGATACCTACGAGCAGTACTTC. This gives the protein CSGLADTYEQYF.

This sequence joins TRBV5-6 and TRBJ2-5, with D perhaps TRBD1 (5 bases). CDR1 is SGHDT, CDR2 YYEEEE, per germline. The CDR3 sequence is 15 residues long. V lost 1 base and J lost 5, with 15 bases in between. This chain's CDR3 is CASSLSLGPTETQYF. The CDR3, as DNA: TGTGCCAGCAGCTTGAGTTTGGGGCCAACGGAGACCCAGTACTTC.

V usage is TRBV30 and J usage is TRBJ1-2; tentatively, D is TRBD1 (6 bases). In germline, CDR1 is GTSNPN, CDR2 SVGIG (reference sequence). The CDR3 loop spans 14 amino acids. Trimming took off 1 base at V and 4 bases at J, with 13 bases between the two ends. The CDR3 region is CAWSDPQGIYGYTF. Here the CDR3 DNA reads TGTGCCTGGAGTGACCCTCAGGGGATCTATGGCTACACCTTC.

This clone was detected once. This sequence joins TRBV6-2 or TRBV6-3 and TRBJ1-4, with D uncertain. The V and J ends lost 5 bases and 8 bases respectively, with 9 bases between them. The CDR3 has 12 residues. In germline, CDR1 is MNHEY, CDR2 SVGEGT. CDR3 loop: CASSRHVEKLFF. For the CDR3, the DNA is TGTGCCAGCAGTAGACACGTGGAAAAACTGTTTTTT.

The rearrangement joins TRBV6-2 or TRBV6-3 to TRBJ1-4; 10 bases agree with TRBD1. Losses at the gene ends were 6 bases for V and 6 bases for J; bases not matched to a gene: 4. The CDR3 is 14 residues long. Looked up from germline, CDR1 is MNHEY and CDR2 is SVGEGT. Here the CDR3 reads CASSPDRGDEKLFF. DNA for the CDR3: TGTGCCAGCAGCCCGGACAGGGGGGATGAAAAACTGTTTTTT.

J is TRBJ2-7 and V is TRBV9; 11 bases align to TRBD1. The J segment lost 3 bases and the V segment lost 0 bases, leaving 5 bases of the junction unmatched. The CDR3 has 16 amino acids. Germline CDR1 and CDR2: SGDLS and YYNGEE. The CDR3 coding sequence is TGTGCCAGCAGCGTAGGGGGGACAGGGGGTCACTACGAGCAGTACTTC. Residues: CASSVGGTGGHYEQYF.

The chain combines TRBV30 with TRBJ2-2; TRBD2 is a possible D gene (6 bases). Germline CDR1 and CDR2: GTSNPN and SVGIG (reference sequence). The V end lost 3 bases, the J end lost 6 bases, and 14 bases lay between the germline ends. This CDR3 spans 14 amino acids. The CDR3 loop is CAWRGGANAGELFF. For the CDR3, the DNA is TGTGCCTGGAGAGGAGGGGCTAACGCCGGGGAGCTGTTTTTT.

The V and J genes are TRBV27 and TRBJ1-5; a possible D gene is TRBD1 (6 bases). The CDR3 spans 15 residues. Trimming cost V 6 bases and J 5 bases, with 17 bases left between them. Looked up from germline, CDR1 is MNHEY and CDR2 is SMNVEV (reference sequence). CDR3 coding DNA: TGTGCCAGCAGCCCTTCTACCGGACAGTATCAGCCCCAGCATTTT. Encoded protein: CASSPSTGQYQPQHF.

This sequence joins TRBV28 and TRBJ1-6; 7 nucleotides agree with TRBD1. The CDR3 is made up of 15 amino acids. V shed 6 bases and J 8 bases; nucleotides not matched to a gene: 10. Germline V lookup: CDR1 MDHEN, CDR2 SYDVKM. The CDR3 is CASSPIDRDYSPLHF. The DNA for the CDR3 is TGTGCCAGCAGCCCCATCGACAGGGATTATTCACCCCTCCACTTT.

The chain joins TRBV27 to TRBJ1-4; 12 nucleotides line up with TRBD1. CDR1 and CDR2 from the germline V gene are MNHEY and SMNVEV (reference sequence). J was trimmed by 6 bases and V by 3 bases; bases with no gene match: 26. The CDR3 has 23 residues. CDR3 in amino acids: CASSFQGTGGDRRKWCPHEKLFF. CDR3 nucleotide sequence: TGTGCCAGCAGTTTCCAGGGGACAGGGGGCGATCGAAGAAAATGGTGCCCCCATGAAAAACTGTTTTTT.

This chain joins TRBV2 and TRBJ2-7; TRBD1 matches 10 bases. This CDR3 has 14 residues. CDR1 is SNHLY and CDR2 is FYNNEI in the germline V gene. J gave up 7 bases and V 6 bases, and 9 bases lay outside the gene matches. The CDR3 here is CASRPDRGVGEQYF. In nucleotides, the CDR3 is TGTGCCAGCAGACCGGACAGGGGGGTAGGTGAGCAGTACTTC.

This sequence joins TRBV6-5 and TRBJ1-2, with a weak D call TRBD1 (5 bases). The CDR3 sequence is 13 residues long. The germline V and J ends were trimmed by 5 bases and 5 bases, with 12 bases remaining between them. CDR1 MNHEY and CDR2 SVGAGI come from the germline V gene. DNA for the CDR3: TGTGCCAGCAGTCGACAGCCTTCTTATGGCTACACCTTC. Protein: CASSRQPSYGYTF.

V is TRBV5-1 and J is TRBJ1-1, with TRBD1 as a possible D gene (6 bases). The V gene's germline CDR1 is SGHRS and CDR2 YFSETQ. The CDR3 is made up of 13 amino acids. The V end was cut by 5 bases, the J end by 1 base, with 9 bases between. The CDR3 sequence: CASRGDKNTEAFF. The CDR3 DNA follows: TGCGCCAGCAGAGGGGACAAGAACACTGAAGCTTTCTTT.

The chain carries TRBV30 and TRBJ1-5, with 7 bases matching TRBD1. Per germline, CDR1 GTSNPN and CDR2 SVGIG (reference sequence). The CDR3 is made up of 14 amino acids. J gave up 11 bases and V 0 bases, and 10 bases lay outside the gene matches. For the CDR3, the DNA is TGTGCCTGGAGTGTAGACCCAGGGGGTATGTCCCAGCATTTT. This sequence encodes CAWSVDPGGMSQHF. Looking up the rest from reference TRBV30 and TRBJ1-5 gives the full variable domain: SQTIHQWPATLVQPVGSPLSLECTVEGTSNPNLYWYRQAAGRGLQLLFYSVGIGQISSEVPQNLSASRPQDRQFILSSKKLLLSDSGFYLCAWSVDPGGMSQHFGDGTRLSIL.

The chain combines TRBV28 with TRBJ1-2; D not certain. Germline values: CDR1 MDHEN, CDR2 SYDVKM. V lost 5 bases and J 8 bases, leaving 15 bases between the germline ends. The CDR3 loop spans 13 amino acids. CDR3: CASSAGLLGGYTF. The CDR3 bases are TGTGCCAGCAGTGCCGGACTTCTGGGAGGCTACACCTTC.

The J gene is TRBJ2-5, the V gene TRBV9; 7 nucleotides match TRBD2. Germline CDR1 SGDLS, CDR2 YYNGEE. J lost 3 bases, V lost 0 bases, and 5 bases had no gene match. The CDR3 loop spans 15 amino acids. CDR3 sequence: CASSVGGGSKETQYF. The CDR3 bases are TGTGCCAGCAGCGTAGGGGGAGGGAGTAAAGAGACCCAGTACTTC.

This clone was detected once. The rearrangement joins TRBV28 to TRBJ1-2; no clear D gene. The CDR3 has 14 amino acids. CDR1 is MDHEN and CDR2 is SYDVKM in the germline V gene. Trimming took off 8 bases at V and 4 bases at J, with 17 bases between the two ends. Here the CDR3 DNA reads TGTGCCAGCGGCGAGGGAGGGATAATCTATGGCTACACCTTC. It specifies CASGEGGIIYGYTF.

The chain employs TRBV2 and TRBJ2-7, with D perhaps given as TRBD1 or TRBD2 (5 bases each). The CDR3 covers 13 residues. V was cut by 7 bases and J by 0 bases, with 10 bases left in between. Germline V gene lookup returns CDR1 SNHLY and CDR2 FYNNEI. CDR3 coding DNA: TGTGCCAGCAAGAGGGACGGCTCCTACGAGCAGTACTTC. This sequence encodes CASKRDGSYEQYF.

The CDR3 DNA sequence: TGCGCCAGCAGCTTGGACCGGGCAGGGGTGACTGAAGCTTTCTTT. This sequence encodes CASSLDRAGVTEAFF. This chain joins TRBV5-1 and TRBJ1-1; D may be TRBD1 (6 bases). Germline assignment: CDR1 SGHRS and CDR2 YFSETQ. This CDR3 contains 15 residues. The V and J ends lost 0 bases and 5 bases respectively, with 14 bases between them.

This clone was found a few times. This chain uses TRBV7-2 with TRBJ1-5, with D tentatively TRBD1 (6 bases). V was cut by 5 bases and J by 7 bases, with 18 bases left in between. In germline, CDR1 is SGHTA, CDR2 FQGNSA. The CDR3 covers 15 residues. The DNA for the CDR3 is TGTGCCAGCAGCCTAGGGGGGCTGACGGGACAGCCCCAGCATTTT. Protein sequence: CASSLGGLTGQPQHF.

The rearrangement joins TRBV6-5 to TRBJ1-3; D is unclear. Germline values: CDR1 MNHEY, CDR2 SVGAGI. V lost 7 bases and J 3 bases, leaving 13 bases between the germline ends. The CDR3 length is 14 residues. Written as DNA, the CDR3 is TGTGCCAGCACATCCGTCGGGGATGGAAACACCATATATTTT. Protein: CASTSVGDGNTIYF.

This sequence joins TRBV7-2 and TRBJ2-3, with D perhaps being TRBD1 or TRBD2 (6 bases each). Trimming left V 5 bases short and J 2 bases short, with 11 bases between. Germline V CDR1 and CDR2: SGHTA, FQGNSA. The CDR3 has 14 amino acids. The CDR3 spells CASSPGGITDTQYF. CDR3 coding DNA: TGTGCCAGCAGCCCCGGGGGCATCACAGATACGCAGTATTTT.

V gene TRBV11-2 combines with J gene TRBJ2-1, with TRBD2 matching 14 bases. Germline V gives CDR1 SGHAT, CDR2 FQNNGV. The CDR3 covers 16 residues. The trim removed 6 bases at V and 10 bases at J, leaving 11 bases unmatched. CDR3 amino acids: CASRRPGTSGSGEQFF. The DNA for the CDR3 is TGTGCCAGCAGACGACCGGGGACTAGCGGGAGCGGCGAGCAGTTCTTC.